This is a list of T cell receptor beta chains from one sample in a study of T cells in Graves' hyperthyroidism and ophthalmopathy. TCRdb reanalysed the multiplex PCR reads using MiXCR and keeps one entry per CDR3 protein. The table records 700,000 to 850,000 distinct CDR3 sequences, about a third of them present only once. The sequenced material came from blood. Source of these receptors: a woman in her thirties or forties with Graves' hyperthyroidism. Each CDR3 is given with its conserved first and last residue. D genes are given only for firm matches. The size entry is marked missing in some rows and otherwise reads once, few, many or a size class.

d_call | j_call | clone_size | v_call | cdr3_aa | cdr3_nt
. | TRBJ2-5 | many | TRBV7-2 | CASSPAGGKETQYF | TGTGCCAGCAGTCCGGCGGGCGGGAAAGAGACCCAGTACTTC
. | TRBJ2-7 | few | TRBV28 | CASTSGGLYEQYF | TGTGCCAGCACCTCCGGCGGCCTCTACGAGCAGTACTTC
. | TRBJ1-2 | many | TRBV29-1 | CSVEEEGRDYGYTF | TGCAGCGTTGAGGAGGAGGGGCGCGACTATGGCTACACCTTC
TRBD1 | TRBJ2-7 | . | TRBV4-2 | CASSLQTGYEQYF | TGTGCCAGCAGCCTACAGACAGGGTACGAGCAGTACTTC
. | TRBJ2-7 | . | TRBV10-3 | CASTTRGSYEQYF | TGTGCCAGCACCACGCGGGGTTCCTACGAGCAGTACTTC
. | TRBJ2-7 | few | TRBV5-1 | CASSLDEGRGYEQYF | TGCGCCAGCAGCTTGGACGAAGGCAGGGGTTACGAGCAGTACTTC
. | TRBJ1-4 | . | TRBV7-3 | CASSLYDRTVSGKLFF | TGTGCCAGCAGCCTTTACGATCGGACAGTAAGCGGAAAACTGTTTTTT
. | TRBJ2-5 | . | TRBV29-1 | CSVKDRETQYF | TGCAGCGTGAAAGACAGGGAGACCCAGTACTTC
. | TRBJ2-4 | once | TRBV15 | CATSSGPKGDKNIQYF | TGTGCCACCAGCTCCGGACCAAAGGGGGACAAAAACATTCAGTACTTC
. | TRBJ1-1 | few | TRBV12-3/TRBV12-4 | CASSYWGPTEAFF | TGTGCCAGCAGTTATTGGGGGCCCACTGAAGCTTTCTTT
. | TRBJ1-5 | . | TRBV20-1 | CSAMGGVLSNQPQHF | TGCAGTGCTATGGGGGGGGTTTTAAGCAATCAGCCCCAGCATTTT
. | TRBJ2-5 | few | TRBV12-3/TRBV12-4 | CASIKSGQETQYF | TGTGCCAGCATAAAAAGCGGACAAGAGACCCAGTACTTC
TRBD1 | TRBJ1-1 | many | TRBV5-1 | CASSPGTEGTEAFF | TGCGCCAGCAGCCCCGGGACAGAGGGCACTGAAGCTTTCTTT
. | TRBJ2-6 | . | TRBV7-9 | CASSLDQFAGAGANVLTF | TGTGCCAGCAGCTTAGACCAATTTGCAGGGGCGGGGGCCAACGTCCTGACTTTC
TRBD1 | TRBJ1-1 | many | TRBV2 | CAGQPLDRGKNTEAFF | TGTGCCGGGCAGCCTTTAGACAGGGGGAAGAACACTGAAGCTTTCTTT
TRBD1 | TRBJ1-3 | . | TRBV14 | CASSQRDRGVPNTIYF | TGTGCCAGCAGCCAAAGGGACAGGGGGGTCCCGAACACCATATATTTT
TRBD1 | TRBJ1-2 | . | TRBV10-3 | CAITTDRGHGYTF | TGTGCCATCACTACGGACAGGGGACATGGCTACACCTTC
. | TRBJ1-5 | . | TRBV25-1 | CAGKNQPQHF | TGTGCCGGCAAGAATCAGCCCCAGCATTTT
. | TRBJ2-2 | many | TRBV25-1 | CASSEPKNTGELFF | TGTGCCAGCAGTGAACCAAAGAACACCGGGGAGCTGTTTTTT